These T cell receptor beta chains were read from a single sample in a study of technical replicates of blood from a handful of donors. TCRdb's copy holds only in-frame clones and misses some; the assay was immunoSEQ multiplex PCR. Among 99,000 or so clones listed, 95% were seen once. The sequenced sample was T cells isolated from PBMCs. The receptor set was obtained from a human donor in good health. The CDR3 runs from the conserved cysteine through the conserved F or W. The D gene is left open where the match is weak. Not every row has a clone size; where given, it reads once, few, many or a size class.

V: TRBV21-1
D: .
size: .
J: TRBJ2-3
DNA: TGTGCCAGCAGCAAAGGAGGAAGTTCGCCGGGCACAGATACGCAGTATTTT
CDR3: CASSKGGSSPGTDTQYF

V: TRBV19
D: .
size: .
J: TRBJ1-5
DNA: TGTGCCAGTAGTATAGGTCCAGGGTTTCGGCCCCAGCATTTT
CDR3: CASSIGPGFRPQHF

V: TRBV19
D: TRBD1
size: .
J: TRBJ1-4
DNA: TGTGCCAGTCATATGGGGGACAGGGTGGGAGAAAAACTGTTTTTT
CDR3: CASHMGDRVGEKLFF

V: TRBV6-4
D: TRBD2
size: .
J: TRBJ2-5
DNA: TGTGCCAGCAGTGAACTAGCGGGGGGGAAGGAGACCCAGTACTTC
CDR3: CASSELAGGKETQYF

V: TRBV5-1
D: TRBD2
size: .
J: TRBJ2-6
DNA: TGCGCCAGCAGCTTGGTCGGGGGGGGAAGCTCTGGGGCCAACGTCCTGACTTTC
CDR3: CASSLVGGGSSGANVLTF

V: TRBV28
D: TRBD1
size: .
J: TRBJ1-1
DNA: TGTGCCAGCAGGGGGGACAGGGGGCTTACGAACACTGAAGCTTTCTTT
CDR3: CASRGDRGLTNTEAFF

V: TRBV19
D: .
size: .
J: TRBJ2-1
DNA: TGTGCCAGTGCTAGGACTCTAAACTCCTACAATGAGCAGTTCTTC
CDR3: CASARTLNSYNEQFF

V: TRBV7-6
D: TRBD2
size: .
J: TRBJ2-5
DNA: TGTGCCAGCAGCCCACTAGCGGGAGGGCCTACGGCCCAGTACTTC
CDR3: CASSPLAGGPTAQYF

V: TRBV29-1
D: .
size: .
J: TRBJ1-2
DNA: TGCAGCGTTTGGGGGGGGGCGGACTATGGCTACACCTTC
CDR3: CSVWGGADYGYTF

V: TRBV6-1
D: .
size: .
J: TRBJ1-2
DNA: TGTGCCAGCAGCAACGCAGGGGTAGCTGGCTACACCTTC
CDR3: CASSNAGVAGYTF

V: TRBV27
D: .
size: .
J: TRBJ1-5
DNA: TGTGCCAGCAGTTTATCGGGGGGTACCCCCAATCAGCCCCAGCATTTT
CDR3: CASSLSGGTPNQPQHF

V: TRBV13
D: TRBD2
size: .
J: TRBJ2-2
DNA: TGTGCCAGCAGCTTAGAGCGGGAGATCACCGGGGAGCTGTTTTTT
CDR3: CASSLEREITGELFF

V: TRBV5-4
D: TRBD1
size: .
J: TRBJ1-4
DNA: TGTGCCAGCTCCTTAAGACAGGGTGGGAATGAAAAACTGTTTTTT
CDR3: CASSLRQGGNEKLFF

V: TRBV7-3
D: .
size: .
J: TRBJ2-2
DNA: TGTGCCAGCAGCTTAACTCGTGTAAACACCGGGGAGCTGTTTTTT
CDR3: CASSLTRVNTGELFF

V: TRBV9
D: TRBD1
size: .
J: TRBJ1-5
DNA: TGTGCCAGCAGCGAAGGCAGACAGGGCGGTCAGCCCCAGCATTTT
CDR3: CASSEGRQGGQPQHF

V: TRBV6-1
D: .
size: .
J: TRBJ1-1
DNA: TGTGCCAGCAGTATCCGGACAGAGGGGAACACTGAAGCTTTCTTT
CDR3: CASSIRTEGNTEAFF

V: TRBV28
D: TRBD1
size: .
J: TRBJ2-5
DNA: TGTGCCAGCACTTTAATGACAGGGGGCGCGGAGACCCAGTACTTC
CDR3: CASTLMTGGAETQYF

V: TRBV6-1
D: .
size: .
J: TRBJ2-2
DNA: TGTGCCAGCAGTGAGGAGTTGGCCCGCGGGGAGCTGTTTTTT
CDR3: CASSEELARGELFF

V: TRBV5-6
D: .
size: .
J: TRBJ2-1
DNA: TGTGCCAGCAGCTTTAGGGGGGGGCAGGACAATGAGCAGTTCTTC
CDR3: CASSFRGGQDNEQFF

V: TRBV25-1
D: .
size: .
J: TRBJ2-2
DNA: TGTGCCAGCAGTGAATATTCACTAGCCGGGGAGCTGTTTTTT
CDR3: CASSEYSLAGELFF

V: TRBV4-2
D: TRBD1
size: once
J: TRBJ1-4
DNA: TGTGCCAGCAGCGAAGAGTCTTCCGGGACAGATGAAAAACTGTTTTTT
CDR3: CASSEESSGTDEKLFF

V: TRBV10-1
D: TRBD2
size: .
J: TRBJ2-7
DNA: TGCGCCAGTCAACTAGCGGGAGGGAAAGAGCAGTACTTC
CDR3: CASQLAGGKEQYF

V: TRBV28
D: .
size: .
J: TRBJ2-6
DNA: TGTGCCAGCAGTTTTGGGTTTGCAGGGTCGGGGGCCAACGTCCTGACTTTC
CDR3: CASSFGFAGSGANVLTF

V: TRBV9
D: .
size: .
J: TRBJ1-1
DNA: TGTGCCAGCAGCGTGGGAGGGTACACTGAAGCTTTCTTT
CDR3: CASSVGGYTEAFF

V: TRBV9
D: .
size: .
J: TRBJ1-5
DNA: TGTGCCAGCAGCGTAGCTCTAGGTCAGCCCCAGCATTTT
CDR3: CASSVALGQPQHF

V: TRBV7-3
D: .
size: .
J: TRBJ2-1
DNA: TGTGCCAGCAGCCGCACTCAGGGCTCCTACAATGAGCAGTTCTTC
CDR3: CASSRTQGSYNEQFF

V: TRBV4-1
D: TRBD1
size: .
J: TRBJ2-4
DNA: TGCGCCAGCAGCCAAGGGCGACAGGGCCCCCTAGCCAAAAACATTCAGTACTTC
CDR3: CASSQGRQGPLAKNIQYF

V: TRBV14
D: TRBD1
size: once
J: TRBJ2-5
DNA: TGTGCCAGCAGCCAAGGTCCAGGACAGGGGACCTTGTACCAAGAGACCCAGTACTTC
CDR3: CASSQGPGQGTLYQETQYF

V: TRBV7-9
D: TRBD2
size: .
J: TRBJ2-2
DNA: TGTGCCAGCAGCTCACAGCGACCCGGGACTAGCGGGGGGACCGGGGAGCTGTTTTTT
CDR3: CASSSQRPGTSGGTGELFF

V: TRBV10-2
D: .
size: .
J: TRBJ1-5
DNA: TGCGCCAGCAGTGAGTCTCTCGGACAGCAACCAGGAGAGCCCCAGCATTTT
CDR3: CASSESLGQQPGEPQHF

V: TRBV7-9
D: TRBD1
size: .
J: TRBJ1-4
DNA: TGTGCCAGCAGCCCACCGGGACAGGGGGAAAAACTGTTTTTT
CDR3: CASSPPGQGEKLFF